This TCR beta chain was obtained from a study of early T cells in non-severe SARS-CoV-2 infection. The wider study: Sequencing of unsorted whole blood was done on bulk RNA, leaving chains unpaired.

A word on this clonotype: A much larger clone differs from this one at a single base, so this may be a read error.

The CDR3 length is 15 residues. V trimming: 8 bases; J trimming: 5 bases; junction bases outside the gene matches: 10. Germline CDR1 reads MNHEY; CDR2 reads SVGEGT. TCRdb itself ran the 5' RACE reads through MiXCR, one entry per CDR3 protein. The repertoire has 90,000 to 120,000 distinct CDR3 sequences, around 10% of them found once; the top ten carry about 7.6%. Sequenced sample: whole blood. V usage is TRBV6-2 or TRBV6-3 and J usage is TRBJ2-1, with 9 bases lining up with TRBD2. The TCR comes from an adult who was a healthcare worker with PCR-confirmed SARS-CoV-2 infection or an uninfected control (not recorded which). CDR3 sequence: CASGPWTSVDNEQFF. CDR3 in DNA: TGTGCCAGCGGTCCTTGGACTAGCGTTGACAATGAGCAGTTCTTC.